These 27 T cell receptor beta chains were sequenced from one sample in a study of shared clonotypes between healthy human individuals. Clones were sequenced by immunoSEQ multiplex PCR, and TCRdb holds only the in-frame ones, with some missing. The repertoire holds 400,000 to 600,000 clones, with roughly 95% as singletons. Material: naive CD4+ T cells sorted from blood. Regarding subset: CD45RA+ positively selected. These receptors were collected from a woman aged 25-40 years in good health.

The chain is built from TRBV6-1 and TRBJ2-2, with 10 nucleotides matching TRBD2. The germline gives CDR1 MNHNS, CDR2 SASEGT. This CDR3 comprises 15 residues. Losses at the gene ends were 7 bases for V and 5 bases for J; bases not matched to a gene: 7. CDR3 sequence: CASTLAGVGTGELFF. The DNA of the CDR3 is TGTGCCAGCACCCTAGCGGGAGTGGGTACCGGGGAGCTGTTTTTT.

The chain combines TRBV18 with TRBJ2-1; 9 nucleotides line up with TRBD1. V lost 3 bases and J lost 2; bases outside the gene matches: 11. The CDR3 has 18 amino acids. Germline V gene lookup returns CDR1 KGHSH and CDR2 LQKENI. CDR3 residues: CASSPPAGTGKAYNEQFF. Written as DNA, the CDR3 is TGTGCCAGCTCACCCCCGGCCGGGACAGGGAAAGCCTACAATGAGCAGTTCTTC. Full variable domain (missing parts from reference TRBV18 and TRBJ2-1): NAGVMQNPRHLVRRRGQEARLRCSPMKGHSHVYWYRQLPEEGLKFMVYLQKENIIDESGMPKERFSAEFPKEGPSILRIQQVVRGDSAAYFCASSPPAGTGKAYNEQFFGPGTRLTVL.

This sequence joins TRBV5-1 and TRBJ1-1; 10 bases match TRBD1. Germline lookup yields CDR1 SGHRS and CDR2 YFSETQ. The CDR3 is 15 amino acids. V shed 4 bases, J shed 3 bases, and the junction held 6 bases outside the gene matches. The CDR3 protein is CASSPTGTGDTEAFF. The CDR3 DNA reads TGCGCCAGCAGCCCGACCGGGACAGGGGACACTGAAGCTTTCTTT.

The count of this clone is one. The CDR3 loop is CASRGQGIRYEQYF. For the CDR3, the DNA is TGTGCCAGCAGGGGACAGGGGATCAGGTACGAGCAGTACTTC. V usage is TRBV28 and J usage is TRBJ2-7, with 10 bases fitting TRBD1. The CDR3 totals 14 residues. Germline V gene sequence: CDR1 MDHEN, CDR2 SYDVKM. V lost 6 bases, J lost 4 bases, and 6 bases stayed unmatched.

A few counts support this clone. The chain links TRBV7-9 to TRBJ2-7; weak D call: TRBD2 (5 bases). Trimming cost V 5 bases and J 5 bases, with 10 bases left between them. The length of the CDR3 is 12 residues. The germline V gene has CDR1 SEHNR and CDR2 FQNEAQ (reference sequence). The CDR3 DNA sequence: TGTGCCAGCAGCCCGCGGACTGACGAGCAGTACTTC. The encoded protein is CASSPRTDEQYF.

This clone appeared once. The V gene is TRBV6-1, the J gene TRBJ2-3; unclear D gene. From germline, CDR1 is MNHNS and CDR2 SASEGT. The CDR3 runs to 12 residues. V shed 7 bases and J shed 4 bases, with 9 bases lying between them. The CDR3 is CASTAFSDTQYF. The CDR3, as DNA: TGTGCCAGCACCGCGTTCTCAGATACGCAGTATTTT.

J is TRBJ1-4 and V is TRBV6-6; a weak D match, TRBD1 (6 bases). V lost 6 bases, J lost 8 bases, and 16 bases lay in between. This CDR3 contains 14 residues. CDR1 MNHNY and CDR2 SVGAGI come from the germline V gene (reference sequence). The CDR3 loop is CASSRNRAWEKLFF. The CDR3 coding sequence is TGTGCCAGCAGCCGCAACAGGGCGTGGGAAAAACTGTTTTTT.

This clone is a singleton in its sample. The CDR3 bases are TGTGCCAGCAGTGTCCCGACTAGCGGGGGGGAGCAGTACTTC. This encodes CASSVPTSGGEQYF. The chain combines TRBV6-1 with TRBJ2-7, with 13 nucleotides matching TRBD2. CDR3 length: 14 residues. Unmatched junction bases numbered 4, after V lost 4 bases and J lost 7 bases. Germline CDR1 is MNHNS and CDR2 is SASEGT.

V usage is TRBV9 and J usage is TRBJ2-5; D might be TRBD2 (5 bases). Germline CDR1 and CDR2: SGDLS and YYNGEE. CDR3 length: 12 residues. Trimming pared 0 bases from V and 11 bases from J, leaving 11 bases between. The chain's CDR3 is CASSVAEGKQYF. In DNA, the CDR3 is TGTGCCAGCAGCGTAGCTGAGGGCAAGCAGTACTTC.

This sequence joins TRBV9 and TRBJ2-3; TRBD1 is a possible D gene (6 bases). This CDR3 comprises 16 residues. Trimming removed 0 bases from V and 1 base from J, with 12 bases in between. Germline CDR1 SGDLS, CDR2 YYNGEE. The CDR3 nucleotides are TGTGCCAGCAGCGTAGGGATGGCAGGGGGCACAGATACGCAGTATTTT. This translates into CASSVGMAGGTDTQYF.

DNA of the CDR3: TGTGCCAGCAGTTTGCATACAAGGGCTAGCGGCGCCTACGAGCAGTACTTC. Its translation is CASSLHTRASGAYEQYF. The chain carries TRBV27 and TRBJ2-7; 7 bases match TRBD2. The CDR3 covers 17 residues. Germline V gene sequence: CDR1 MNHEY, CDR2 SMNVEV (reference sequence). The ends lost 3 bases at V and 2 bases at J; junction bases unmatched: 13.

This chain links TRBV7-9 with TRBJ2-3, with 11 bases identical to TRBD2. J was trimmed by 0 bases and V by 1 base; bases with no gene match: 0. This CDR3 contains 16 residues. Per germline, CDR1 SEHNR and CDR2 FQNEAQ (reference sequence). CDR3 amino acids: CASSLGTSGSTDTQYF. The CDR3 DNA follows: TGTGCCAGCAGCTTAGGGACTAGCGGGAGCACAGATACGCAGTATTTT.

The rearrangement joins TRBV9 to TRBJ1-2; D is ambiguous. Germline V gene lookup returns CDR1 SGDLS and CDR2 YYNGEE. The CDR3 is 14 amino acids. The V and J ends lost 0 bases and 4 bases respectively, with 10 bases between them. The CDR3 reads CASSVGQKTYGYTF. The CDR3 DNA follows: TGTGCCAGCAGCGTAGGCCAAAAGACCTATGGCTACACCTTC.

This clone was seen just once. The chain joins TRBV5-1 to TRBJ2-1; possible D gene TRBD1, 5 bases. CDR3 length: 13 residues. V lost 2 bases to trimming and J lost 9 bases, with 12 bases between them. Germline-derived CDR1 and CDR2 are SGHRS and YFSETQ. DNA for the CDR3: TGCGCCAGCAGCTTTGCCATCACAGGTGAGCAGTTCTTC. Translation: CASSFAITGEQFF.

This clone was recorded only once. V is TRBV2 and J is TRBJ2-1; 9 bases line up with TRBD2. V was clipped by 7 bases and J by 0 bases; unmatched bases: 4. The CDR3 length is 15 residues. The V gene's germline CDR1 is SNHLY and CDR2 FYNNEI. For the CDR3, the DNA is TGTGCCAGCACCCTAGCGGGACTCTCCTACAATGAGCAGTTCTTC. As protein: CASTLAGLSYNEQFF.

V and J are TRBV5-4 and TRBJ2-7, with 8 bases matching TRBD1. Trimming took 4 bases from V and 3 from J; bases not matched to a gene: 6. The CDR3 has 14 amino acids. CDR1 is SGHNT, CDR2 YYREEE, per germline (reference sequence). The CDR3 region has the DNA TGTGCCAGCAGCGTGGGACAGGAAGACTACGAGCAGTACTTC. Residues: CASSVGQEDYEQYF.

The chain joins TRBV13 to TRBJ1-5; D unresolved. V lost 3 bases and J 0 bases, leaving 6 bases between the germline ends. There are 14 residues in the CDR3. Germline loops: CDR1 PRHDT, CDR2 FYEKMQ (reference sequence). CDR3 DNA: TGTGCCAGCAGCTTTAGGTATAGCAATCAGCCCCAGCATTTT. Translated: CASSFRYSNQPQHF.

The rearrangement links TRBV28 to TRBJ2-7; TRBD1 matches at 10 bases. CDR3 size: 14 residues. Looked up from germline, CDR1 is MDHEN and CDR2 is SYDVKM. Trimming removed 5 bases from V and 4 bases from J; junction bases left unmatched: 5. The CDR3 nucleotides read TGTGCCAGCAGTCCAGACAGGGGGCCTTACGAGCAGTACTTC. Encoded protein: CASSPDRGPYEQYF. Filled out from reference TRBV28 and TRBJ2-7, the complete variable domain reads DVKVTQSSRYLVKRTGEKVFLECVQDMDHENMFWYRQDPGLGLRLIYFSYDVKMKEKGDIPEGYSVSREKKERFSLILESASTNQTSMYLCASSPDRGPYEQYFGPGTRLTVT.

This chain connects TRBV2 to TRBJ1-5, with D perhaps TRBD1 (6 bases). From germline, CDR1 is SNHLY and CDR2 FYNNEI. The CDR3 contains 14 residues. Trimming removed 5 bases from V and 2 bases from J, with 10 bases in between. For the CDR3, the DNA is TGTGCCAGCAGTTCTAACAGGGGCAATCAGCCCCAGCATTTT. This translates into CASSSNRGNQPQHF.

The chain joins TRBV5-4 to TRBJ2-1; 10 positions agree with TRBD2. Germline loops: CDR1 SGHNT, CDR2 YYREEE (reference sequence). CDR3 length: 16 amino acids. Trimming at V came to 0 bases and at J to 6 bases, leaving 6 bases not matched to a gene. CDR3 protein: CASSLGLAGVGNEQFF. The CDR3 DNA is TGTGCCAGCAGCTTGGGGCTAGCGGGAGTCGGCAATGAGCAGTTCTTC.

This clone appeared once. The rearrangement joins TRBV7-3 to TRBJ2-5; no clear D. Between the trimmed V and J ends, which lost 3 bases and 5 bases, there was a span of 10 bases. Germline-derived CDR1 and CDR2 are SGHTA and FQGTGA. The CDR3 is 13 residues long. CDR3 sequence (DNA): TGTGCCAGCAGCTTCGCATCCCAGGAGACCCAGTACTTC. It yields the protein CASSFASQETQYF.

The genes are TRBV19 and TRBJ1-1; TRBD1 aligns across 7 bases. The ends lost 6 bases at V and 1 base at J; junction bases unmatched: 8. The germline V gene encodes CDR1 LNHDA and CDR2 SQIVND (reference sequence). CDR3 size: 15 residues. The CDR3 reads CASSAWDSGNTEAFF. The CDR3, as DNA: TGTGCCAGTAGCGCCTGGGACAGCGGGAACACTGAAGCTTTCTTT.

The genes are TRBV7-6 and TRBJ2-3; 8 nucleotides match TRBD2. The CDR3 runs to 16 residues. Per the germline V gene, CDR1 is SGHVS and CDR2 is FNYEAQ. The V segment lost 5 bases and the J segment 3 bases; nucleotides outside the gene matches: 10. The CDR3 reads CASSTSSGRGTDTQYF. The CDR3 DNA follows: TGTGCCAGCAGCACCTCGAGCGGGAGAGGTACAGATACGCAGTATTTT. The complete variable domain, with remaining parts taken from reference TRBV7-6 and TRBJ2-3, reads GAGVSQSPRYKVTKRGQDVALRCDPISGHVSLYWYRQALGQGPEFLTYFNYEAQQDKSGLPNDRFSAERPEGSISTLTIQRTEQRDSAMYRCASSTSSGRGTDTQYFGPGTRLTVL.

The chain uses TRBV7-2 and TRBJ2-1; 9 nucleotides line up with TRBD2. The CDR3 sequence is 15 residues long. V shed 1 base, J shed 6 bases, and the junction held 4 bases outside the gene matches. The germline V gene has CDR1 SGHTA and CDR2 FQGNSA. The DNA for the CDR3 is TGTGCCAGCAGCTTAGTGGGGCGGGAGGGCAATGAGCAGTTCTTC. Its translation: CASSLVGREGNEQFF.

The chain links TRBV5-4 to TRBJ1-6, with D unclear. V was shortened by 5 bases and J by 8 bases, with 8 bases between the two germline ends. In germline, CDR1 is SGHNT, CDR2 YYREEE (reference sequence). The CDR3 has 12 amino acids. In DNA, the CDR3 is TGTGCCAGCAGATCAGCCGATTCACCCCTCCACTTT. Translation: CASRSADSPLHF.

The rearrangement joins TRBV6-1 to TRBJ1-5; 7 bases match TRBD1. The CDR3 sequence is 13 residues long. V lost 6 bases, J lost 5 bases, and 4 bases stayed unmatched. Germline values: CDR1 MNHNS, CDR2 SASEGT. The CDR3 DNA follows: TGTGCCAGCAGACCAGGGGGGGATCAGCCCCAGCATTTT. Translated, it gives CASRPGGDQPQHF.

V usage is TRBV28 and J usage is TRBJ2-3, with 7 bases identical to TRBD2. Trimming cost V 6 bases and J 4 bases; bases outside gene matches: 4. The CDR3 length is 13 residues. Germline V CDR1 and CDR2: MDHEN, SYDVKM. The CDR3 is CASSWEGPDTQYF. CDR3 bases: TGTGCCAGCAGCTGGGAGGGCCCAGATACGCAGTATTTT.